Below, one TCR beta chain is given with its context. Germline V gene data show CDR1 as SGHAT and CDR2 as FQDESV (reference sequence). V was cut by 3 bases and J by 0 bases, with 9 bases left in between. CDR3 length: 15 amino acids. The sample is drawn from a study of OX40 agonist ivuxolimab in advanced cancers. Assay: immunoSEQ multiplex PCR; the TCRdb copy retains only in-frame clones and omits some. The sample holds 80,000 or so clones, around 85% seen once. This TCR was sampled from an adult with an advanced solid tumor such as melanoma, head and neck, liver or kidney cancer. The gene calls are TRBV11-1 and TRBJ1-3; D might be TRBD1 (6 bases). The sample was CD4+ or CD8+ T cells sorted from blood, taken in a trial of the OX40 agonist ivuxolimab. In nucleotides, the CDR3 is TGTGCCAGCAGCTTGGGACAAAGCTCTGGAAACACCATATATTTT. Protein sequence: CASSLGQSSGNTIYF. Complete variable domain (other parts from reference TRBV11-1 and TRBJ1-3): EAEVAQSPRYKITEKSQAVAFWCDPISGHATLYWYRQILGQGPELLVQFQDESVVDDSQLPKDRFSAERLKGVDSTLKIQPAELGDSAMYLCASSLGQSSGNTIYFGEGSWLTVV.